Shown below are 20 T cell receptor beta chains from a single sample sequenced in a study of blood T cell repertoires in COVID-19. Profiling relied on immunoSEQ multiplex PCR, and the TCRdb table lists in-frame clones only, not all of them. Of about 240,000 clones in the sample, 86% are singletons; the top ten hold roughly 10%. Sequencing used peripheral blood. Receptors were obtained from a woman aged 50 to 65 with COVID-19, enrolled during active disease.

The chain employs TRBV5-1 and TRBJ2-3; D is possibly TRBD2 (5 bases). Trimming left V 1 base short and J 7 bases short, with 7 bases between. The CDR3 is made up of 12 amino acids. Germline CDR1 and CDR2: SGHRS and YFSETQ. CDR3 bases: TGCGCCAGCAGCTTGTCGGGGAATACGCAGTATTTT. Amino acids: CASSLSGNTQYF.

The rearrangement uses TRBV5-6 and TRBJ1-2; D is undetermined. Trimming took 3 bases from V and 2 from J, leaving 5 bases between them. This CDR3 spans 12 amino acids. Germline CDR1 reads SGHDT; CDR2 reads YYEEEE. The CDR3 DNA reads TGTGCCAGCAGCTCCCAAAACTATGGCTACACCTTC. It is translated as CASSSQNYGYTF.

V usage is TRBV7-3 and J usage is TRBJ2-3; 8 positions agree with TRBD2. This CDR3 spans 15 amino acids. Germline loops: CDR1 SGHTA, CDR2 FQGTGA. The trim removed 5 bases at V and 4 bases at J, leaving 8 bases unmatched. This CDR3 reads CASSPGAGGPDTQYF. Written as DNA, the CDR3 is TGTGCCAGCAGCCCCGGGGCGGGGGGACCAGATACGCAGTATTTT. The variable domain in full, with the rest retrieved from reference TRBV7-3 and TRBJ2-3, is GAGVSQTPSNKVTEKGKYVELRCDPISGHTALYWYRQSLGQGPEFLIYFQGTGAADDSGLPNDRFFAVRPEGSVSTLKIQRTERGDSAVYLCASSPGAGGPDTQYFGPGTRLTVL.

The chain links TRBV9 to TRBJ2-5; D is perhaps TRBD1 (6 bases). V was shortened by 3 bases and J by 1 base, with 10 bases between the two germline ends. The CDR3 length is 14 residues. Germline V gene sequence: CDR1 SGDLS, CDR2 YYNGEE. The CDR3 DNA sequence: TGTGCCAGCAGCGGACCAGGGGTCCAAGAGACCCAGTACTTC. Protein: CASSGPGVQETQYF. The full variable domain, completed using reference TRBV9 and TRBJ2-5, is DSGVTQTPKHLITATGQRVTLRCSPRSGDLSVYWYQQSLDQGLQFLIQYYNGEERAKGNILERFSAQQFPDLHSELNLSSLELGDSALYFCASSGPGVQETQYFGPGTRLLVL.

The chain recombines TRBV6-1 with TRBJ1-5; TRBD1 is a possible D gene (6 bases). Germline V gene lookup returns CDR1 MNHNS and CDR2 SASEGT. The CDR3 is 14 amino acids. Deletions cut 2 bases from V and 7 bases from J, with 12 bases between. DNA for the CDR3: TGTGCCAGCAGTGAATTGGGCAGGGGCCAGCCCCAGCATTTT. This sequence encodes CASSELGRGQPQHF.

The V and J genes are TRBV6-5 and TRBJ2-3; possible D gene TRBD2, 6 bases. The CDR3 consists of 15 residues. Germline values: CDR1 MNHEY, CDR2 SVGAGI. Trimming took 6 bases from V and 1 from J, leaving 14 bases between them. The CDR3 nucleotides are TGTGCCAGCAGCCCCTCGGGGACTGGCACAGATACGCAGTATTTT. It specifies CASSPSGTGTDTQYF.

CDR3 amino acids: CASSGTGTALEAFF. In nucleotides, the CDR3 is TGTGCCAGCAGCGGAACCGGGACAGCCCTTGAAGCTTTCTTT. This chain connects TRBV5-5 to TRBJ1-1; the match to TRBD1 covers 7 bases. Germline V gives CDR1 SGHKS, CDR2 YYEKEE (reference sequence). The CDR3 consists of 14 residues. V lost 4 bases and J lost 7; bases outside the gene matches: 10. Combining the CDR3 with reference TRBV5-5 and TRBJ1-1 gives the whole variable domain DAGVTQSPTHLIKTRGQQVTLRCSPISGHKSVSWYQQVLGQGPQFIFQYYEKEERGRGNFPDRFSARQFPNYSSELNVNALLLGDSALYLCASSGTGTALEAFFGQGTRLTVV.

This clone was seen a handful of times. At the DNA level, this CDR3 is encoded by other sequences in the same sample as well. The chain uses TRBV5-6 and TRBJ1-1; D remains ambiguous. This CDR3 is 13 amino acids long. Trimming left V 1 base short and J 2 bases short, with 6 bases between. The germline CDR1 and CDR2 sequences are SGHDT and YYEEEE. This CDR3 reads CASSLTVNTEAFF. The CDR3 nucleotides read TGTGCCAGCAGCTTGACAGTTAACACTGAAGCTTTCTTT.

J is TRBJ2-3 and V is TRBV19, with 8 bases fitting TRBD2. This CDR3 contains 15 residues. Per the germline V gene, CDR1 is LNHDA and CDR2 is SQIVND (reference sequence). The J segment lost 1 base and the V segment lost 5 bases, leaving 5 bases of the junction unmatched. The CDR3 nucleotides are TGTGCCAGTAGTTCTCGGGGGGGTCGCACAGATACGCAGTATTTT. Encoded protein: CASSSRGGRTDTQYF.

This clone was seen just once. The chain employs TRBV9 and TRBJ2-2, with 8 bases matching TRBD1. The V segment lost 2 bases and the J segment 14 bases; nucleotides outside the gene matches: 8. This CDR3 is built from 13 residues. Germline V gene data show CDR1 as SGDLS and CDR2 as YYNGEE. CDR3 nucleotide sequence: TGTGCCAGCAGCGTTGGACAGGGATTTGATCTGTTTTTT. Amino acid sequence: CASSVGQGFDLFF.

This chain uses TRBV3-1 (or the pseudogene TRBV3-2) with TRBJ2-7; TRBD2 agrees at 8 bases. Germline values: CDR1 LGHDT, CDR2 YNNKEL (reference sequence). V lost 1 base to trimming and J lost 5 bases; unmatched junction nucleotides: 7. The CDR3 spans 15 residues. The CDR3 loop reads CASSQGRGGANEQYV. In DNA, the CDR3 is TGTGCCAGCAGCCAAGGCCGGGGGGGGGCCAACGAGCAGTACGTC.

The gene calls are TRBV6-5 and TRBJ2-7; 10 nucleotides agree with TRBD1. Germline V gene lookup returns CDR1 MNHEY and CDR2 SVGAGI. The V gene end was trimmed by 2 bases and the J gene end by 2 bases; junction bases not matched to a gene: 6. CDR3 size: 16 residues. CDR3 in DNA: TGTGCCAGCAGTTACGGATCCGGGACAGGGGCCTACGAGCAGTACTTC. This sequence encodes CASSYGSGTGAYEQYF.

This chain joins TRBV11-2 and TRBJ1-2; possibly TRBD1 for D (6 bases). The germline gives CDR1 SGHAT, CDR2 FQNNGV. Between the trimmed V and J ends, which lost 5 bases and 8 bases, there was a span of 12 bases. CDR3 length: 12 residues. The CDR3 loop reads CASSRDQGGYTF. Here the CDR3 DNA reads TGTGCCAGCAGCCGGGACCAGGGGGGCTACACCTTC.

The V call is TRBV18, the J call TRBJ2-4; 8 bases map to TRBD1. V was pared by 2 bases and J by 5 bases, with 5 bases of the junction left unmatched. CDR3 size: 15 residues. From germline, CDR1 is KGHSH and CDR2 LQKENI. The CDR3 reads CASSPTSRGQNIQYF. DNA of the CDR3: TGTGCCAGCTCACCAACGAGCAGGGGGCAAAACATTCAGTACTTC.

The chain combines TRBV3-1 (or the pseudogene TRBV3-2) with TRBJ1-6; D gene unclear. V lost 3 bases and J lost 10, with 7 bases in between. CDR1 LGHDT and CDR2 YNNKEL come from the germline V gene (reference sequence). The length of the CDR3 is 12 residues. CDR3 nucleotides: TGTGCCAGCAGCCACGGGAACTCACCCCTCCACTTT. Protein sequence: CASSHGNSPLHF.

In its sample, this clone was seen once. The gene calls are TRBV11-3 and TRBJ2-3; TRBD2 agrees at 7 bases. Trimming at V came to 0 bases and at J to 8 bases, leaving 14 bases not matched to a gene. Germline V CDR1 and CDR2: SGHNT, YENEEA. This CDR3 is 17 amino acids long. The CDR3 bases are TGTGCCAGCAGCTTAGAGGCTAGCGGATCCCTCGCCGGTACGCAGTATTTT. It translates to CASSLEASGSLAGTQYF. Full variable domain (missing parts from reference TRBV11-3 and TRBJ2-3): EAGVVQSPRYKIIEKKQPVAFWCNPISGHNTLYWYLQNLGQGPELLIRYENEEAVDDSQLPKDRFSAERLKGVDSTLKIQPAELGDSAVYLCASSLEASGSLAGTQYFGPGTRLTVL.

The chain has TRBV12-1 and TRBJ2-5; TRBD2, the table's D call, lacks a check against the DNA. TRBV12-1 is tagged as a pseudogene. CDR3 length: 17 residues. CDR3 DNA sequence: TGTGCCAGCAGCCTCGGACTAGCGGGGGGGCCGGGAGAGACCCAGTACTTC. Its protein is CASSLGLAGGPGETQYF.

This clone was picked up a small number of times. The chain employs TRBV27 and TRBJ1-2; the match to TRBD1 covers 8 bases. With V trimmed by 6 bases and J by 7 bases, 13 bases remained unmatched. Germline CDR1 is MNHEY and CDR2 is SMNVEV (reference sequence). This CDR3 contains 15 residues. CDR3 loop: CASSPWGQGASGYTF. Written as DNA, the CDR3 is TGTGCCAGCAGCCCTTGGGGGCAGGGGGCGAGTGGCTACACCTTC.

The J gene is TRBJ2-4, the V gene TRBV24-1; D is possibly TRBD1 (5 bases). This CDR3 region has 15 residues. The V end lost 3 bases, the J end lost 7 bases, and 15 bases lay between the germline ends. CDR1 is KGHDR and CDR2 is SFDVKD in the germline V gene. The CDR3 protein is CATSDPSDRFNIQYF. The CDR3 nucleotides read TGTGCCACCAGTGATCCCAGTGACAGATTCAACATTCAGTACTTC.

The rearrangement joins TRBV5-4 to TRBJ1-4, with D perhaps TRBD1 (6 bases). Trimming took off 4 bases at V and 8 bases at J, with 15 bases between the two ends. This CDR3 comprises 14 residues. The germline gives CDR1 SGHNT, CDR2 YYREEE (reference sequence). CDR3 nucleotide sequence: TGTGCCAGCAGCATGGGGGAGGGGGGAGAAAAACTGTTTTTT. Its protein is CASSMGEGGEKLFF.